Listed below are T cell receptor beta chains from one sample, sequenced in a study of radiotherapy plus CTLA-4 blockade in lung cancer. Clones were read by immunoSEQ multiplex PCR, and TCRdb kept only the in-frame ones, dropping some. In the table there are some 110,000 clones, 85% to 90% of which are singletons. The specimen was peripheral blood, collected from a patient treated with radiotherapy plus ipilimumab. The receptors here all came from a human donor with non-small cell lung cancer that progressed on radiotherapy plus ipilimumab. Both conserved end residues are trimmed from each CDR3. The order of the fields is V gene, CDR3 protein.

v_call: TRBV25-1; cdr3_aa: ASRKRGANTGELF
v_call: TRBV6-1; cdr3_aa: ATRGVAGDEQF
v_call: TRBV18; cdr3_aa: ASSPGDYNEQF
v_call: TRBV19; cdr3_aa: ASSMFMSAQGNTEAF
v_call: TRBV11-3; cdr3_aa: ASSSSFLTTDTQY
v_call: TRBV7-9; cdr3_aa: ASSLALGQETQY
v_call: TRBV2; cdr3_aa: ASSDSTTSSYNEQF
v_call: TRBV6-1; cdr3_aa: ASSELTSGVYNEQF
v_call: TRBV27; cdr3_aa: ASSLKFSGRLREQY
v_call: TRBV2; cdr3_aa: ASSKERERYNEQF
v_call: TRBV5-1; cdr3_aa: ASRPGQGTEAF
v_call: TRBV2; cdr3_aa: ASSTGTGGNTQY
v_call: TRBV6-5; cdr3_aa: ASSYSGTASGNTIY
v_call: TRBV5-1; cdr3_aa: ASSLTGIRDPYSYGYT
v_call: TRBV27; cdr3_aa: ASSTQRGTDTQY
v_call: TRBV2; cdr3_aa: ASISGESTDTQY
v_call: TRBV5-6; cdr3_aa: ASSLDPSSYNEQF
v_call: TRBV5-1; cdr3_aa: ASTISGTTGELF
v_call: TRBV15; cdr3_aa: ATSRLPSVGEKLF
v_call: TRBV27; cdr3_aa: ASSITTGSNQPQH
v_call: TRBV18; cdr3_aa: ASSPDTYTEAF
v_call: TRBV9; cdr3_aa: ASSVEGTGDRELF
v_call: TRBV7-9; cdr3_aa: ASSSTSEQY
v_call: TRBV16; cdr3_aa: ASSLRGTGVSEQY
v_call: TRBV9; cdr3_aa: ASSIQRGSTDTQY
v_call: TRBV19; cdr3_aa: ASSIRQSSNQPQH
v_call: TRBV18; cdr3_aa: ASSTGQPTTNEKLF
v_call: TRBV7-2; cdr3_aa: ASSTRLGGANVLT
v_call: TRBV18; cdr3_aa: ASSPAGAGSYEQY
v_call: TRBV18; cdr3_aa: ASSPLGQEAEQY
v_call: TRBV19; cdr3_aa: ASRPGLGGSDTQY
v_call: TRBV18; cdr3_aa: ASSPTSGINTGELF
v_call: TRBV2; cdr3_aa: ASKNLGTQY
v_call: TRBV9; cdr3_aa: ASSAQPGQGLAEAF
v_call: TRBV15; cdr3_aa: ATRSTRLSRELF
v_call: TRBV6-5; cdr3_aa: ASSYSGASTEAF
v_call: TRBV7-9; cdr3_aa: ASSPRGRGYQETQY
v_call: TRBV4-1; cdr3_aa: ASSPTPDRVGATSEKLF
v_call: TRBV19; cdr3_aa: ASSRDPPNEKLF
v_call: TRBV11-3; cdr3_aa: ASSLTTDTQY